This TCR beta chain stems from a study of OX40 agonist ivuxolimab in advanced cancers. Across the study: Ivuxolimab was delivered to patients intravenously every 2 weeks at doses spanning 0.01 to 10 mg/kg.

Comments on this clone: Its antigen is undetermined.

Germline values: CDR1 SGHAT, CDR2 FQNNGV. The CDR3 is 11 amino acids. V shed 3 bases and J 12 bases; nucleotides not matched to a gene: 2. The data were produced by immunoSEQ multiplex PCR, yet TCRdb's version contains in-frame clones alone and is incomplete. The data hold about 52,000 clones, with around 94% observed a single time. Points from the study as a whole: Both CD4+ and CD8+ T cell populations in blood had undergone clonal expansion by week 6 at 0.1 to 3.0 mg/kg.

This TCR was recovered from an adult with an advanced solid tumor such as melanoma, head and neck, liver or kidney cancer. The V call is TRBV11-2, the J call TRBJ2-5; 9 nucleotides match TRBD1. This specimen consisted of CD4+ or CD8+ T cells sorted from blood, obtained in a trial of the OX40 agonist ivuxolimab. In nucleotides, the CDR3 is TGTGCCAGCAGCTTCCGGGACAGGGAGTACTTC. This gives the protein CASSFRDREYF.